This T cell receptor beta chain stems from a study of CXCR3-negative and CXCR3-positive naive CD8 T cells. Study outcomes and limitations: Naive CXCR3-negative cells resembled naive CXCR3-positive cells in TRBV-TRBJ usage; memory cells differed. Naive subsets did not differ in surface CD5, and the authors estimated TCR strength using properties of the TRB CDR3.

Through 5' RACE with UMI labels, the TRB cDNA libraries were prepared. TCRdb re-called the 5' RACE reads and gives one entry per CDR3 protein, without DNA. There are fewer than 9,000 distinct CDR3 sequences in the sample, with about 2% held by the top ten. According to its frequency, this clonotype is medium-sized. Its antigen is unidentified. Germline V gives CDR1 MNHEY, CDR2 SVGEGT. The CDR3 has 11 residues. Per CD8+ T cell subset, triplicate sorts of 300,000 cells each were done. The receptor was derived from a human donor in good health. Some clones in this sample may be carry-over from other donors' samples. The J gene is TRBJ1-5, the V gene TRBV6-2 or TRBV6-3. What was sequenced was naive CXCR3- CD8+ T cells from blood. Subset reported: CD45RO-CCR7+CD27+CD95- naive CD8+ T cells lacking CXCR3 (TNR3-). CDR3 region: CASRGNQPQHF.